The following is a TCR beta chain sequence with its context. This clonotype has ten or more counts. Its cognate antigen has yet to be identified. Base-call qualities are not available, and no considerably larger clone is one nucleotide away. Library preparation employed RACE. TCRdb records NextSeq 500 as the sequencer. Library preparation attached unique molecular identifiers to individual cDNA molecules for quantitative, reproducible TCR counting. From each blood RNA sample, both TCR alpha and TCR beta chains were sequenced. The published analysis was carried out like this. The median number of TCRs per sample was approximately 93,000, ranging from roughly 23,224 to 690,600. V, J and CDR3 annotation of the TCR reads was carried out using the Decombinator software suite. To make PS versus PT1 abundance plots, every sample was subsampled to the same number of TCRs (28,000). TCRs were defined as expanded if absent before sensitization and observed at least eight times at the 2-week time point. TCRdb trimmed the raw reads at Q25, called clones with MiXCR and kept productive beta chains. Records with the same CDR3 protein are collapsed into one entry carrying the most frequent genes and DNA. V and J calls and clone size were set by TCRdb, not the authors. The sample yields about 82,000 distinct CDR3 sequences; 10% to 15% were counted once. The ten biggest clones cover roughly 6% of the sample.

V gives up 3 bases and J gives up 2 bases, and the segment between their germline ends measures 10 bases. The CDR1 and CDR2 encoded by the germline V gene (reference sequence) are DFQATT and SNEGSKA. From the cysteine through the phenylalanine, the CDR3 covers 14 amino acids. Kept here is only the CDR3 DNA, which spans 42 bases and is read in frame from base 1. This sample was taken from a study of human T cells and chemical hapten exposure (dated by TCRdb to the early 2020s). With respect to the entire study: For sensitization, 2% DPC in acetone was applied to a roughly 2 cm by roughly 2 cm area of upper inner arm skin. The mostly female patient cohort included alopecia areata with under or over 50% scalp involvement, alopecia totalis and alopecia universalis. Patch testing was performed on the upper back with Finn chambers containing 0.01% DPC, and the patch tests were scored after 6 days according to International Contact Dermatitis Research Group standards. About 30 alopecia patients provided blood for TCR sequencing at one to four time points (pre-sensitization, 2, 6 and 24 weeks). Blood samples were taken from patients before sensitization (week 0) and at 2, 6 and about 24 weeks after DPC sensitization. Libraries were pooled for sequencing, and per-sample TCR yields varied mainly because of small differences in library volumes within the pool. Throughout the approximately 26-week study period, patients were also given weekly therapeutic DPC doses on the scalp. Peripheral blood TCR repertoire changes were tracked in vivo in alopecia patients during primary and secondary sensitization to the hapten diphenylcyclopropenone (DPC).

Explained via the paper, the time point label denotes: patch test 3, about 24 weeks after DPC sensitization. Read against the paper, the sample's treatment or condition label means: therapeutic diphenylcyclopropenone sensitization with weekly scalp DPC. Blood at each patch-test visit was drawn before the patch test was applied. To be eligible, patients had to be aged 18 to 70, diagnosed with alopecia and judged suitable for DPC therapy, while pregnant patients were excluded. Unfractionated whole blood was collected in Tempus Blood RNA tubes, and total RNA was extracted from that blood. What the work shows at the level of the full study, not this receptor alone: After repeated subsampling, changes were observed in the strength of the expansion versus patch-test correlation and in the threshold at which the correlation became significant. Compared with pre-sensitization or healthy control sets, expanded TCRs formed significantly more large CDR3 similarity clusters, which is consistent with antigen-driven responses. All patients had alopecia, a presumed autoimmune disease, so their immune response might differ from that of healthy individuals. Patch test score correlated positively with the number of PT1 expanded TCRs, reaching significance at thresholds 8, 16 and 32 but not at 4. DPC sensitization did not change the number of TCRs with a frequency above 1 in 1000, and there was no evidence of changes in global repertoire structure.

The material sequenced was whole blood, taken in connection with sensitization to the hapten diphenylcyclopropenone (DPC). Rearrangement joined TRBV20-1 to TRBJ2-2; no D segment can be confidently identified. This clonotype was sampled from a woman aged 45-59 years with alopecia areata. Some clones in this sample may be carry-over from other donors' samples. The CDR3 here reads CSARSRANTGELFF. The nucleotides read TGCAGTGCTAGGAGTAGGGCTAACACCGGGGAGCTGTTTTTT.